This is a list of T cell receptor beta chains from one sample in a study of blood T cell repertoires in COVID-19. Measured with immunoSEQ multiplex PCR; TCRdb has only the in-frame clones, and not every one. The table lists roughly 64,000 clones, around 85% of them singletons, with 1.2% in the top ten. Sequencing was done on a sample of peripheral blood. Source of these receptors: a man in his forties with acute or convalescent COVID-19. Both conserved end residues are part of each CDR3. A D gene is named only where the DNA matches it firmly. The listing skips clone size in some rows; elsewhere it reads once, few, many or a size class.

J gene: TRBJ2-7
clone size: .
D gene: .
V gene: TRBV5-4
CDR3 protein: CASSQDSSYEQYF
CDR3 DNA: TGTGCCAGCAGCCAGGACAGCTCCTACGAGCAGTACTTC

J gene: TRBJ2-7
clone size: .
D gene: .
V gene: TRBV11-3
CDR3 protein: CASSGTFNEQYF
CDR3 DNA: TGTGCCAGCTCCGGGACATTCAACGAGCAGTACTTC

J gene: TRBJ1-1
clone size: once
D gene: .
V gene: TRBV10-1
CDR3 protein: CASRRDMNTEAFF
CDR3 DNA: TGCGCCAGCAGGAGGGACATGAACACTGAAGCTTTCTTT

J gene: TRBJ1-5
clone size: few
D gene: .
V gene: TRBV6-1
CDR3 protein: CASSEVRGQINQPQHF
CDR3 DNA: TGTGCCAGCAGTGAAGTCCGGGGACAAATCAATCAGCCCCAGCATTTT

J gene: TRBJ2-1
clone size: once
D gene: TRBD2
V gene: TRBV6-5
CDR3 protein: CASSSRTSGGINEQFF
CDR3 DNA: TGTGCCAGCAGTTCCCGGACTAGCGGGGGTATTAATGAGCAGTTCTTC

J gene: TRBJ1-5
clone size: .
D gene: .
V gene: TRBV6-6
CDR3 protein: CASSYLDSSNQPQHF
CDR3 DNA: TGTGCCAGCAGTTACCTCGACAGTAGCAATCAGCCCCAGCATTTT

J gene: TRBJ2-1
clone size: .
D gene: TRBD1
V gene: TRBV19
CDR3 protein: CASRDRGLNEQFF
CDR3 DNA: TGTGCCAGTAGGGACAGGGGTCTGAATGAGCAGTTCTTC

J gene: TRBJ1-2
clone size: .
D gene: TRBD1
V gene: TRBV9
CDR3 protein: CASSPNGGTGASYGYTF
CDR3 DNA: TGTGCCAGCAGCCCAAACGGGGGGACAGGGGCTTCCTATGGCTACACCTTC

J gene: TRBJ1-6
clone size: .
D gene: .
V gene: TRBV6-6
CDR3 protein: CASSYLMGGGDSPLHF
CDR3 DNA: TGTGCCAGCAGTTACTTGATGGGGGGAGGGGATTCACCCCTCCACTTT

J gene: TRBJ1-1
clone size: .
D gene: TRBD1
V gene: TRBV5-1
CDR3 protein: CASSLEGAGGTEAFF
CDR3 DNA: TGCGCCAGCAGCTTGGAAGGCGCAGGGGGCACTGAAGCTTTCTTT

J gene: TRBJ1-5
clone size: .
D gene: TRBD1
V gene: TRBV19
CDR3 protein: CASMRDRGGRPQHF
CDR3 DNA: TGTGCCAGTATGAGGGACAGGGGAGGTCGGCCCCAGCATTTT

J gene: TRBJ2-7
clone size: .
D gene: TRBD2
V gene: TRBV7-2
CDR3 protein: CASRAGGSSYEQYF
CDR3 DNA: TGTGCCAGCCGAGCGGGGGGAAGCTCCTACGAGCAGTACTTC

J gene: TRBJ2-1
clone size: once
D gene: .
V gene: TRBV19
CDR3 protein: CASSRVGSPNNEQFF
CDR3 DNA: TGTGCCAGTAGCCGAGTGGGGAGTCCTAACAATGAGCAGTTCTTC

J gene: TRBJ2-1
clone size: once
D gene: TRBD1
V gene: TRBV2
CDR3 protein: CASRYGDRANEQFF
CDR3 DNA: TGTGCCAGCAGATATGGGGACAGGGCCAATGAGCAGTTCTTC

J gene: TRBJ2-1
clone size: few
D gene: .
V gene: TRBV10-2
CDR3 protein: CASSATLSSYNEQFF
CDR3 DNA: TGCGCCAGCAGTGCAACTCTGAGCTCCTACAATGAGCAGTTCTTC

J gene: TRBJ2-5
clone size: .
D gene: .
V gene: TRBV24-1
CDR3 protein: CATSDFQQVGETQYF
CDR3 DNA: TGTGCCACCAGTGATTTCCAACAGGTCGGAGAGACCCAGTACTTC

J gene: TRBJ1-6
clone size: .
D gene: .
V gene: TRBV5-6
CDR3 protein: CASSSRGGRASPLHF
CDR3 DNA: TGTGCCAGCAGCTCGAGAGGGGGAAGGGCGTCACCCCTCCACTTT

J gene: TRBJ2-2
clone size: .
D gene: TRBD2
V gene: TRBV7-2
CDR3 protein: CASSVNSGGNTGELFF
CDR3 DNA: TGTGCCAGCAGCGTAAACAGCGGGGGGAACACCGGGGAGCTGTTTTTT

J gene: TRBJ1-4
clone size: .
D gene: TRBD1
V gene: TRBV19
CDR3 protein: CASSTSLRGRDEKLFF
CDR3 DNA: TGTGCCAGTAGCACCTCTCTGAGGGGGCGTGATGAAAAACTGTTTTTT

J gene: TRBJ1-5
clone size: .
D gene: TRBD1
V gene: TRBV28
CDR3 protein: CASSPGTGRNQPQHF
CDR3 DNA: TGTGCCAGCAGTCCAGGGACAGGGCGGAATCAGCCCCAGCATTTT

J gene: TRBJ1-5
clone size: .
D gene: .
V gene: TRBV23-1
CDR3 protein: CASSQSCWGESNQPQHF
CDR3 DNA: TGCGCCAGCAGTCAATCGTGCTGGGGCGAAAGCAATCAGCCCCAGCATTTT

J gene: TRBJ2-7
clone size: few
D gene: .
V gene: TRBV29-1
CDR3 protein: CSVWTAQSYEQYF
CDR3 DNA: TGCAGCGTGTGGACAGCGCAATCCTACGAGCAGTACTTC

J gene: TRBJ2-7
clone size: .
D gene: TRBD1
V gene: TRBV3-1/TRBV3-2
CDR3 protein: CASSPPGTGTEQYF
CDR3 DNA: TGTGCCAGCAGCCCCCCCGGGACAGGGACCGAGCAGTACTTC

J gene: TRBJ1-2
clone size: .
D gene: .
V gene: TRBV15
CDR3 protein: CATSRDYGGGYYTF
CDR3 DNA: TGTGCCACCAGCAGAGATTACGGTGGAGGGTACTACACCTTC

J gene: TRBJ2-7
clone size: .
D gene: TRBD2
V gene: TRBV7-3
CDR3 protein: CASSFSGTEGEQYF
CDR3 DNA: TGTGCCAGCAGCTTTAGCGGGACGGAGGGGGAGCAGTACTTC

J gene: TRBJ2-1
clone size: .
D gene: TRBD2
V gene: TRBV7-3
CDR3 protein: CASSLGPSGGFNEQFF
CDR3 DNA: TGTGCCAGCAGCTTAGGGCCTAGCGGGGGGTTCAATGAGCAGTTCTTC

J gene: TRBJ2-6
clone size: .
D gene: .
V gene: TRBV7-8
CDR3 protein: CASSSTSPGANVLTF
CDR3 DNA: TGTGCCAGCAGCAGTACTAGCCCTGGGGCCAACGTCCTGACTTTC

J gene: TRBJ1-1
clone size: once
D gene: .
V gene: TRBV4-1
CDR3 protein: CASSQVSGGDTEAFF
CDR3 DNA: TGCGCCAGCAGCCAAGTGTCCGGGGGAGACACTGAAGCTTTCTTT

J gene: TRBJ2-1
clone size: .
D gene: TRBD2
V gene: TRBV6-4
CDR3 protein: CASLGLANRHLIEQFF
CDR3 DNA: TGTGCCAGCCTGGGACTAGCGAATAGGCATCTAATTGAGCAGTTCTTC

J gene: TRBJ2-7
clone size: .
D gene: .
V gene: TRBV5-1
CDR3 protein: CASSPGGGAFYEQYF
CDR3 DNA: TGCGCCAGCAGCCCGGGTGGGGGGGCCTTCTACGAGCAGTACTTC

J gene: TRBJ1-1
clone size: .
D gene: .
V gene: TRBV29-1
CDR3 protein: CSTSGGLENTEAFF
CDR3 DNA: TGCAGCACCTCCGGGGGGCTGGAGAACACTGAAGCTTTCTTT

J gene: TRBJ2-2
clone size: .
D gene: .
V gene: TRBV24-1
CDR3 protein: CATSDLPRGTGELFF
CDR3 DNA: TGTGCCACCAGTGATTTGCCACGAGGGACCGGGGAGCTGTTTTTT

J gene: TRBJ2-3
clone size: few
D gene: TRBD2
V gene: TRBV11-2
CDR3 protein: CASSSPRLAGGKRGQYF
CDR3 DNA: TGTGCCAGCAGCTCGCCGAGACTAGCGGGGGGTAAAAGAGGGCAGTATTTT

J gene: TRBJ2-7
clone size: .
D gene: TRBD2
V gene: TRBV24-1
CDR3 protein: CATSTSGGLELEQYF
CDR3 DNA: TGTGCCACCAGTACTAGCGGGGGGCTCGAGCTTGAGCAGTACTTC

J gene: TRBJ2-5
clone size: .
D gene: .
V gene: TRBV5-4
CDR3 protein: CASSIGQQETQYF
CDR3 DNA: TGTGCCAGCAGCATCGGACAGCAAGAGACCCAGTACTTC

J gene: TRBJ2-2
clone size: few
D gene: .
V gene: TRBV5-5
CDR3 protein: CASSLRIAGTLNTGELFF
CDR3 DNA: TGTGCCAGCAGCCTGCGTATAGCCGGGACACTGAACACCGGGGAGCTGTTTTTT

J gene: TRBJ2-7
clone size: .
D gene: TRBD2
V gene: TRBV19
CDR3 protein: CASSLGLAGGYAYEQYF
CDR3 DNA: TGTGCCAGTAGTCTGGGACTAGCGGGGGGGTACGCCTACGAGCAGTACTTC

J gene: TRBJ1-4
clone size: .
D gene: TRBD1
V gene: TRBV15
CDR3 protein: CATSTRDRGLGEKLFF
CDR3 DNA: TGTGCCACCAGCACCCGGGACAGGGGGCTTGGTGAAAAACTGTTTTTT

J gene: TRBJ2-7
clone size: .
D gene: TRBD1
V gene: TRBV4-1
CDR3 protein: CASTPGQGAGEQYF
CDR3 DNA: TGCGCCAGCACCCCGGGACAGGGGGCGGGAGAGCAGTACTTC

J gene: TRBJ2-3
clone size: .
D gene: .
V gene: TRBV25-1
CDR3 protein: CASSLSGDTQYF
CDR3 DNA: TGTGCCAGCAGTTTGTCAGGTGATACGCAGTATTTT

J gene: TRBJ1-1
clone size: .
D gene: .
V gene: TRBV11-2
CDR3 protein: CASSLGEAYEAFF
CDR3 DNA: TGTGCCAGCAGCTTAGGAGAGGCGTATGAAGCTTTCTTT

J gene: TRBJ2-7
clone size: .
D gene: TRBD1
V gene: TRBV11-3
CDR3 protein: CASSLGRDRPSYEQYF
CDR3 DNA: TGTGCCAGCAGCTTAGGCCGGGACAGACCTTCCTACGAGCAGTACTTC

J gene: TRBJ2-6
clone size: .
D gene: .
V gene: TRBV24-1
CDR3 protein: CATSRQGSNVLTF
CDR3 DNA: TGTGCCACCAGTAGACAAGGCTCCAACGTCCTGACTTTC

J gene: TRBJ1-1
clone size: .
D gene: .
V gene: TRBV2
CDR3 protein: CASSEQAGTEAFF
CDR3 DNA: TGTGCCAGCAGTGAGCAGGCGGGCACTGAAGCTTTCTTT

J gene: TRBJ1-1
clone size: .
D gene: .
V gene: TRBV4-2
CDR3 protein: CASSLHLELKAFF
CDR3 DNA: TGTGCCAGCAGCCTACACCTCGAATTGAAAGCTTTCTTT

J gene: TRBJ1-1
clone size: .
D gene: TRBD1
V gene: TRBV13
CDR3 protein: CASSPIQADRDREAFF
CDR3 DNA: TGTGCCAGCAGCCCGATCCAAGCCGACAGGGATAGGGAAGCTTTCTTT

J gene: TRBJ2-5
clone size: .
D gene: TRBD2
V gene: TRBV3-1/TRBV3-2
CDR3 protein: CASSTLARETQYF
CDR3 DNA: TGTGCCAGCAGCACACTAGCGAGGGAGACCCAGTACTTC

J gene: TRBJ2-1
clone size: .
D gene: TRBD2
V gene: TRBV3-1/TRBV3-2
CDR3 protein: CASSLNALAGVNNEQFF
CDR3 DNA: TGTGCCAGCAGCCTTAACGCCCTAGCGGGGGTTAACAATGAGCAGTTCTTC

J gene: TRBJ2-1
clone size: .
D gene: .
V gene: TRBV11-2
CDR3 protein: CASSPRRTSYNEQFF
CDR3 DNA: TGTGCCAGCAGCCCCAGAAGGACATCCTACAATGAGCAGTTCTTC

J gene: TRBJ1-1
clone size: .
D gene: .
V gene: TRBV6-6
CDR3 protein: CASSPGAPMNTEAFF
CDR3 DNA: TGTGCCAGCAGCCCAGGGGCCCCTATGAACACTGAAGCTTTCTTT

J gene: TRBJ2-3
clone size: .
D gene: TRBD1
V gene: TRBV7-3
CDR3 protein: CASSSQGAVADTQYF
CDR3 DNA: TGTGCCAGCAGCAGTCAGGGGGCGGTTGCAGATACGCAGTATTTT

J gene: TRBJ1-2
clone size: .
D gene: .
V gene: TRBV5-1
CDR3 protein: CASSLDYIGYTF
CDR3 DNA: TGCGCCAGCAGCTTGGATTATATCGGGTACACCTTC

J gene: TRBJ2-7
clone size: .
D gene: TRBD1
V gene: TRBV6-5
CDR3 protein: CASRSDRRVYEQYF
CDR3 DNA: TGTGCCAGCAGGTCGGACAGGCGCGTCTACGAGCAGTACTTC